One and the same sample provided the 20 T cell receptor beta chains below, sequenced in a study of T cells in Graves' hyperthyroidism and ophthalmopathy. From RNA transcripts, TCR beta CDR3 regions were amplified. Using the HTBI primer set, a first-round RT-PCR was run on the TCR CDR3. Each CDR3 protein gets one entry after TCRdb re-called the multiplex PCR reads with MiXCR. The sample comprises roughly 500,000 distinct CDR3 sequences, 46% of which are singletons, and about two fifths rests with the top ten. The sequencing sample was made of peripheral blood or thyroid tissue (not recorded which). Receptors originate from an adult woman with Graves' disease, either hyperthyroidism or ophthalmopathy (not recorded which).

This clonotype was counted at least ten times. V usage is TRBV7-2 and J usage is TRBJ1-6; 7 bases are shared with TRBD1. There are 16 residues in the CDR3. Germline V lookup: CDR1 SGHTA, CDR2 FQGNSA. Losses at the gene ends were 6 bases for V and 6 bases for J; bases not matched to a gene: 11. The CDR3 DNA reads TGTGCCAGCAGTCCCAGAGCAGGGGGGTTTAATTCACCCCTCCACTTT. Amino acid sequence: CASSPRAGGFNSPLHF.

This rearrangement joins TRBV7-9 to TRBJ2-7, with D tentatively TRBD2 (7 bases). The CDR3 extends over 13 amino acids. The V gene lost 8 bases and the J gene lost 4 bases, with 15 bases spanning the gap. Germline V gene sequence: CDR1 SEHNR, CDR2 FQNEAQ (reference sequence). Here the CDR3 DNA reads TGTGCCAGCGGCGGGGGCGGCTCGTACGAGCAGTACTTC. Protein product: CASGGGGSYEQYF.

This clonotype was observed a single time. This rearrangement joins TRBV14 to TRBJ1-3, with TRBD1 as a possible D gene (5 bases). Trimming took off 2 bases at V and 4 bases at J, with 6 bases between the two ends. The germline gives CDR1 SGHDN, CDR2 FVKESK. This CDR3 spans 13 amino acids. The CDR3 spells CASSQNRGNTIYF. The CDR3 DNA follows: TGTGCCAGCAGCCAAAACAGGGGAAACACCATATATTTT. The full variable domain, with the rest looked up from reference TRBV14 and TRBJ1-3, is EAGVTQFPSHSVIEKGQTVTLRCDPISGHDNLYWYRRVMGKEIKFLLHFVKESKQDESGMPNNRFLAERTGGTYSTLKVQPAELEDSGVYFCASSQNRGNTIYFGEGSWLTVV.

This clonotype appeared once. The chain employs TRBV29-1 and TRBJ2-6; D remains ambiguous. This CDR3 has 12 residues. V lost 4 bases and J 4 bases, leaving 5 bases between the germline ends. CDR1 is SQVTM and CDR2 is ANQGSEA in the germline V gene. CDR3 residues: CSVGPGANVLTF. The DNA for the CDR3 is TGCAGCGTTGGTCCGGGGGCCAACGTCCTGACTTTC.

This clonotype came up a few times. V gene TRBV2 combines with J gene TRBJ2-5; tentative D call: TRBD2 (6 bases). V lost 4 bases, J lost 0 bases, and 12 bases lay in between. The germline V gene encodes CDR1 SNHLY and CDR2 FYNNEI. This CDR3 is built from 15 residues. In DNA, the CDR3 is TGTGCCAGCAGTGTAATAGCGGTGGACCAAGAGACCCAGTACTTC. This codes for CASSVIAVDQETQYF.

Ten or more counts support this clonotype. The chain employs TRBV9 and TRBJ1-1; no firm D call. This CDR3 has 14 residues. V gave up 0 bases and J gave up 3 bases, with 9 bases separating them. The germline V gene encodes CDR1 SGDLS and CDR2 YYNGEE. Written as DNA, the CDR3 is TGTGCCAGCAGCGTAGCTACGTGGGACACTGAAGCTTTCTTT. Protein product: CASSVATWDTEAFF.

This clonotype appeared many times. The V gene is TRBV10-3, the J gene TRBJ1-2, with no clear D. Germline V CDR1 and CDR2: ENHRY, SYGVKD. This CDR3 comprises 12 residues. V was pared by 10 bases and J by 4 bases, with 13 bases between. The CDR3 bases are TGTGCCAGCAGCTTAGCCAGCTATGGCTACACCTTC. It yields the protein CASSLASYGYTF.

This chain uses TRBV28 with TRBJ1-1; D might be TRBD1 (5 bases). CDR1 and CDR2 from the germline V gene are MDHEN and SYDVKM. The CDR3 consists of 11 residues. V gave up 7 bases and J gave up 11 bases, with 14 bases separating them. Here the CDR3 DNA reads TGTGCCAGCATCCTGGGGGGGTTGGCTTTCTTT. This translates into CASILGGLAFF.

V is TRBV10-3 and J is TRBJ2-5; 7 bases map to TRBD1. The CDR3 length is 19 residues. V gave up 3 bases and J gave up 2 bases; unmatched junction bases: 18. Germline CDR1 ENHRY, CDR2 SYGVKD. CDR3 in amino acids: CAISDSLGRDSVNQETQYF. The CDR3, as DNA: TGTGCCATCAGTGATTCATTGGGACGGGACAGCGTTAATCAAGAGACCCAGTACTTC.

About this clonotype itself: This may be a read error, as it is one base from a much larger clone. This chain joins TRBV20-1 and TRBJ2-5; the match to TRBD2 covers 7 bases. Germline loops: CDR1 DFQATT, CDR2 SNEGSKA (reference sequence). V shed 7 bases and J 14 bases; nucleotides not matched to a gene: 19. The CDR3 totals 13 residues. The CDR3 region is CSVVSGHPYEHYF. CDR3 sequence (DNA): TGCAGTGTGGTTAGCGGGCACCCCTACGAGCACTACTTC.

This clonotype was recorded at least ten times. J is TRBJ1-2 and V is TRBV24-1; D not resolved. Trimming removed 6 bases from V and 2 bases from J, with 9 bases in between. This CDR3 contains 13 residues. Germline lookup yields CDR1 KGHDR and CDR2 SFDVKD. Here the CDR3 DNA reads TGTGCCACCAGTTCGAACCAAAACTATGGCTACACCTTC. Encoded protein: CATSSNQNYGYTF.

The table lists this clonotype with a few counts. The chain couples TRBV24-1 to TRBJ2-5; D possibly corresponds to TRBD2 (6 bases). Germline lookup yields CDR1 KGHDR and CDR2 SFDVKD. The V end lost 8 bases, the J end lost 3 bases, and 18 bases lay between the germline ends. This CDR3 is built from 15 residues. For the CDR3, the DNA is TGTGCCACCATGGACTTTTCTCGCGGGGAAGAGACCCAGTACTTC. Translating gives CATMDFSRGEETQYF.

Remarks on this clonotype: A junction boundary mismatches the germline segment, possibly from a read error. The V gene is TRBV20-1, the J gene TRBJ1-1; no firm D call. The CDR3 loop spans 14 amino acids. CDR1 DFQATT and CDR2 SNEGSKA come from the germline V gene (reference sequence). The CDR3 sequence is CSARVAQSNTEAFF. The DNA for the CDR3 is TGCAGTGCCAGAGTGGCCCAGTCGAACACTGAAGCTTTCTTT.

This clonotype was detected only a few times. The gene calls are TRBV10-3 and TRBJ1-2; tentatively, D is TRBD1 (5 bases). CDR1 and CDR2 from the germline V gene are ENHRY and SYGVKD. There are 14 residues in the CDR3. V lost 6 bases and J lost 1, with 12 bases in between. CDR3 loop: CAIRRGGGNYGYTF. The CDR3 DNA reads as TGTGCCATCAGGAGGGGTGGGGGTAACTATGGCTACACCTTC.

For the CDR3, the DNA is TGCAGCGTTGAAGGGGCTGAAGAGACCCAGTACTTC. This encodes CSVEGAEETQYF. This sequence joins TRBV29-1 and TRBJ2-5; D is ambiguous. There are 12 residues in the CDR3. V was pared by 1 base and J by 3 bases, with 6 bases between. Per germline, CDR1 SQVTM and CDR2 ANQGSEA.

The chain carries TRBV6-6 and TRBJ2-6, with D uncertain. The CDR3 runs 13 residues. Germline CDR1 MNHNY, CDR2 SVGAGI (reference sequence). The germline V and J ends were trimmed by 6 bases and 5 bases, with 8 bases remaining between them. CDR3: CASSQTRANVLTF. The CDR3, as DNA: TGTGCCAGCAGCCAAACGAGGGCCAACGTCCTGACTTTC.

The DNA of the CDR3 is TGTGCCAGCACTAAACTAGCGGATTCCTACGAGCAGTACTTC. Its protein product is CASTKLADSYEQYF. The chain combines TRBV6-6 with TRBJ2-7; 8 positions agree with TRBD2. J gave up 1 base and V 7 bases, and 6 bases lay outside the gene matches. Germline V gene sequence: CDR1 MNHNY, CDR2 SVGAGI (reference sequence). The CDR3 extends over 14 amino acids.

This clonotype was observed a few times. This chain uses TRBV7-2 with TRBJ1-1; 11 bases map to TRBD1. The CDR3 sequence is 15 residues long. V trimming: 6 bases; J trimming: 4 bases; junction bases outside the gene matches: 7. The germline CDR1 and CDR2 sequences are SGHTA and FQGNSA. CDR3 in DNA: TGTGCCAGCAGTGAGGACAGGGGGCTGGGCACTGAAGCTTTCTTT. It specifies CASSEDRGLGTEAFF.

The chain combines TRBV12-3 or TRBV12-4 with TRBJ2-5; D remains unclear. With 7 bases removed from V and 1 base from J, the gap between germline ends came to 10 bases. The CDR3 runs to 13 residues. The chain's CDR3 is CASTKHPQETQYF. In DNA form, the CDR3 reads TGTGCCAGCACTAAACACCCCCAAGAGACCCAGTACTTC.

At least ten counts were recorded for this clonotype. This chain connects TRBV5-1 to TRBJ1-2, with 8 bases that match TRBD1. V shed 0 bases, J shed 5 bases, and the junction held 9 bases outside the gene matches. Germline V gene sequence: CDR1 SGHRS, CDR2 YFSETQ. The length of the CDR3 is 16 residues. The CDR3 here is CASSLALTGTGYGYTF. The CDR3 DNA reads TGCGCCAGCAGCTTGGCCCTAACCGGGACAGGTTATGGCTACACCTTC.